This record covers a single T cell receptor (beta chain). The antigen is undetermined. Alongside a J-beta primer mix, a sample-barcoded 5' primer served in a second PCR lasting roughly 7 to 12 cycles. In TCRdb, the 5' RACE reads were re-called with MiXCR into one record per CDR3 protein. The sample lists roughly 1,300,000 distinct CDR3 sequences; around 59% were seen once. The sample belongs to a study of blood T cells in healthy people across ages. Study summary: The template switching approach captured approximately one barcoded beta molecule for every two T cells.

This CDR3 has 15 amino acids. Whole-study results and caveats: Relative to aged donors, long-lived donors carried more naive CD4+ cells and displayed higher diversity.

Each donor's blood draw was roughly 10 milliliters of peripheral blood. Total RNA was extracted at no less than 6 micrograms per sample. V is TRBV21-1 and J is TRBJ1-2; no check of the table's D call, TRBD1, against the DNA was made. TRBV21-1 is termed a pseudogene. The specimen was blood. The clonotype comes from a man younger than 30 in good health. CDR3 DNA: TGTGCCAGCAGCAAACACGGGGACGGGAACTATGGCTACACCTTC. Translation gives CASSKHGDGNYGYTF.